What follows describes a single T cell receptor beta chain. Its antigen remains unidentified. The data stem from a study of identical twins. Study outcomes and limitations: Conclusions relied on cross-sectional statistical analysis, not following the same donors. Among out-of-frame alpha sequences shared by twins, low generation probability occurred in excess.

A universal primer site arose from template switching, and cDNA bore unique molecular identifiers. TCRdb reprocessed the 5' RACE reads via MiXCR and lists one record per CDR3 protein. The data contain hundreds of thousands of distinct CDR3 sequences, around 12% of them singletons. Germline lookup yields CDR1 SGHVS and CDR2 FNYEAQ. The CDR3 is 12 residues long. Between the trimmed V and J ends, which lost 5 bases and 6 bases, there was a span of 8 bases. These records were also assigned to another study, of yellow fever vaccine responses in identical twins. That study reports: After vaccination, twins' T cell response reportedly seemed partly convergent, partly personalized.

The rearrangement uses TRBV7-6 and TRBJ2-1; D not certain. This clonotype originated in a woman under 30 in good health. Sequenced material: PBMCs. The CDR3 protein is CASSPKANEQFF. In DNA form, the CDR3 reads TGTGCCAGCAGCCCCAAGGCCAATGAGCAGTTCTTC.